A selection of T cell receptor beta chains follows, all from one sample in a study of CD4 and CD8 cells across lung adenocarcinoma regions. TCRdb re-called the PCR reads through MiXCR, storing one row per CDR3 protein. The data show roughly 25,000 distinct CDR3 sequences, 53% seen once. The sequencing input was CD8+ T cells from the center of a lung tumor. These receptors were collected from a male donor with lung adenocarcinoma. The CD4 and CD8 labels of this study may be unreliable. Both conserved end residues are part of each CDR3. Each record gives: D gene, V gene, J gene, clone size, CDR3 protein, CDR3 DNA. D genes are given only for firm matches. Clone size is stated in some rows and not others, as once, few, many or a class when expanded.

.,TRBV6-1,TRBJ2-5,.,CACRGAGTRDEDTQYF,TGTGCCTGCAGGGGAGCCGGGACCCGTGACGAGGATACCCAGTACTTT
TRBD2,TRBV4-1,TRBJ2-4,.,CASSRVAGRGAEDMQYF,TGCGCCAGCAGCCGCGTCGCGGGGAGGGGTGCCGAAGATATGCAGTACTTC
.,TRBV25-1,TRBJ2-4,.,CASRGGAGAKGTQYF,TGTGCCAGCAGGGGGGGGGCGGGAGCCAAAGGCACGCAGTACTTC
TRBD1,TRBV7-2,TRBJ1-2,medium-sized,CASSPGTEYGYTF,TGTGCCAGCAGCCCCGGGACAGAATATGGCTACACCTTC
TRBD2,TRBV6-5,TRBJ2-3,many,CASSYSGSGNHMNTQYF,TGTGCCAGCAGTTACTCCGGTAGCGGGAACCACATGAATACGCAGTATTTT
TRBD1,TRBV6-5,TRBJ2-1,.,CASSSLQGAGTGHEQFF,TGTGCCAGCAGTTCACTACAGGGGGCGGGTACCGGACATGAGCAGTTCTTC
.,TRBV6-1,TRBJ2-7,.,CASSESGGRTETQYF,TGTGCCAGCAGTGAATCAGGCGGCCGCACAGAGACGCAGTACTTC
.,TRBV11-2,TRBJ2-1,.,CASSRMGVSQETQFF,TGTGCCAGCAGCCGGATGGGAGTAAGTCAAGAGACCCAGTTCTTC
.,TRBV14,TRBJ2-1,.,CASSQVGTTYNEQFF,TGTGCCAGCAGCCAAGTAGGGACAACATACAATGAGCAGTTCTTC
.,TRBV6-1,TRBJ2-1,.,CASSDGRGHNEALF,TGTGCCAGCAGTGATGGGCGGGGACACAATGAGGCGTTATTC
.,TRBV6-1,TRBJ1-1,.,CASSEEGYTEAFF,TGTGCCAGCAGTGAAGAGGGGTACACTGAAGCTTTCTTT
.,TRBV24-1,TRBJ2-7,.,CATSDSGPYEQYF,TGTGCCACCAGTGACTCCGGACCCTACGAGCAGTACTTC
.,TRBV4-1,TRBJ1-4,few,CASSQGEVNEKLFF,TGCGCCAGCAGCCAAGGGGAGGTGAATGAAAAACTGTTTTTT
.,TRBV3-1,TRBJ2-4,many,CASSLVGGGANIQYF,TGTGCCAGCAGCCTGGTGGGGGGGGGCGCAAACATTCAGTACTTC
.,TRBV6-5,TRBJ1-1,many,CASSYTPGQSTEAFF,TGTGCCAGCAGTTACACCCCAGGACAGAGTACTGAAGCTTTCTTT
TRBD1,TRBV25-1,TRBJ1-6,many,CASSGTGLRNSPLHF,TGTGCCAGCAGTGGGACAGGGCTAAGAAATTCACCCCTCCACTTT
.,TRBV6-4,TRBJ2-4,.,CASRDSGPGAGDTQYF,TGTGCCAGCCGTGACTCGGGGCCAGGGGCCGGGGATACACAGTATTTC
.,TRBV6-5,TRBJ2-5,.,CASSYSRMGGETQYF,TGTGCCAGCAGTTACTCTCGCATGGGCGGAGAGACCCAGTACTTC
TRBD2,TRBV5-1,TRBJ2-5,many,CASSLAWTSGRAVEETQYF,TGCGCCAGCAGCTTAGCTTGGACTAGCGGGAGGGCCGTGGAAGAGACCCAGTACTTC
.,TRBV7-2,TRBJ2-3,many,CASSLQDTQYF,TGTGCCAGCAGCTTACAGGATACGCAGTATTTT
.,TRBV4-2,TRBJ1-3,.,CASRKTISSAGNTIYF,TGTGCCAGCAGAAAAACAATTAGTTCGGCTGGAAACACCATATATTTT
TRBD1,TRBV6-1,TRBJ2-1,medium-sized,CASSEPPGQGYNEQFF,TGTGCCAGCAGTGAACCCCCGGGACAGGGGTACAATGAGCAGTTCTTC
TRBD1,TRBV10-1,TRBJ2-3,.,CASGLGQGGKETQYF,TGCGCCAGCGGGCTGGGACAGGGGGGCAAAGAGACGCAGTATTTT
TRBD2,TRBV7-2,TRBJ2-3,.,CASGGGRCAENTQYF,TGTGCCAGCGGCGGGGGGCGCTGTGCCGAAAATACGCAGTATTTC
.,TRBV6-1,TRBJ2-2,medium-sized,CASSTTGRRTGELFF,TGTGCCAGCTCTACGACGGGACGTCGGACCGGGGAGCTGTTTTTT
.,TRBV10-2,TRBJ2-3,.,CASSDSGAKSTQYF,TGCGCCAGCAGTGATTCGGGAGCCAAAAGCACGCAGTATTTT
.,TRBV6-1,TRBJ2-3,.,CASSSRGEQYF,TGTGCCAGCAGTAGCAGGGGTGAGCAGTACTTT
.,TRBV10-1,TRBJ2-1,.,CASSGSRLGEQFF,TGCGCCAGCAGCGGATCGCGGCTCGGTGAGCAGTTCTTC
.,TRBV6-1,TRBJ2-3,.,CAGRGAGVRETQYF,TGTGCGGGCAGAGGGGCCGGAGTGCGAGAGACCCAGTATTTC
.,TRBV11-2,TRBJ2-1,.,CASSLEASSYNEQFF,TGTGCCAGCAGCCTCGAGGCATCTTCCTACAATGAGCAGTTCTTC
.,TRBV7-2,TRBJ2-7,.,CASSLVAGTPDFYEQYF,TGTGCCAGCAGCTTAGTCGCGGGCACACCCGATTTCTACGAGCAGTACTTC
.,TRBV14,TRBJ2-2,few,CASSQRVGTGELFF,TGTGCCAGCAGCCAGAGGGTGGGGACCGGGGAGCTGTTTTTT
TRBD2,TRBV9,TRBJ2-5,many,CASSVDLAGSRGDQYF,TGTGCCAGCAGCGTAGACTTAGCGGGATCTCGGGGTGACCAGTACTTC
TRBD1,TRBV10-1,TRBJ2-3,.,CGRNPVRTGEQYF,TGCGGCCGCAATCCTGTGAGGACAGGGGAGCAGTATTTT
.,TRBV6-8,TRBJ2-5,.,CSSGGVGGRDKETQYF,TGTTCCAGCGGTGGGGTCGGGGGCCGTGACAAAGAGACTCAGTACTTC
.,TRBV6-1,TRBJ2-6,.,CASSSPSQDSGANVLTF,TGTGCCAGCAGCAGTCCCTCACAGGACTCTGGGGCCAACGTCCTGACTTTC
TRBD2,TRBV10-1,TRBJ2-3,few,CAGSGGRATDTQYF,TGCGCCGGCAGCGGGGGCCGTGCCACAGATACGCAGTATTTC
.,TRBV3-1,TRBJ1-1,few,CASSRTKMGGWDFKTFF,TGTGCCAGCAGCCGGACCAAGATGGGGGGGTGGGATTTCAAGACTTTCTTT
.,TRBV30,TRBJ2-2,.,CAWSVGGRNTGELFF,TGTGCCTGGAGTGTAGGTGGGAGGAACACCGGGGAGCTGTTTTTT
.,TRBV27,TRBJ2-2,medium-sized,CASSFGGPDTGELFF,TGTGCCAGCAGTTTCGGGGGGCCGGACACCGGGGAGCTGTTTTTT
.,TRBV6-5,TRBJ2-7,.,CASSSDQVYEQYF,TGTGCCAGCAGTTCGGACCAGGTGTACGAGCAGTACTTC
.,TRBV30,TRBJ2-4,.,CAWSHALAKNIQYF,TGTGCCTGGAGTCATGCCCTAGCCAAAAACATTCAGTACTTC
.,TRBV6-5,TRBJ2-2,many,CASTRTGELFF,TGTGCCAGCACCCGGACCGGGGAGCTGTTTTTT
.,TRBV6-4,TRBJ2-3,.,CASSAEAGSTDTQFF,TGTGCCAGCAGCGCCGAGGCAGGGAGCACAGATACGCAGTTTTTT
.,TRBV9,TRBJ2-5,.,CASSYGTSQETQYF,TGTGCCAGCAGCTATGGGACTTCCCAAGAGACCCAGTACTTC
TRBD2,TRBV10-3,TRBJ2-3,.,CSGGGGGGDTETQYF,TGTTCCGGGGGGGGGGGGGGCGGAGACACAGAGACGCAGTATTTC
TRBD2,TRBV4-1,TRBJ2-2,many,CASSHFYSGRTTSTGELFF,TGCGCCAGCAGCCATTTTTATAGCGGGAGGACTACGAGCACCGGGGAGCTGTTTTTT
TRBD2,TRBV6-1,TRBJ2-5,.,CASSKVGLAPDTQYF,TGTGCCAGCTCCAAAGTCGGACTAGCCCCAGATACGCAGTACTTC
TRBD1,TRBV6-1,TRBJ1-6,.,CASRTGTGEYSPLHF,TGTGCCAGCAGGACCGGGACAGGGGAATATTCACCCCTCCACTTT
.,TRBV7-2,TRBJ2-1,.,CASSFSGSSYNEQFF,TGTGCCAGCAGCTTTAGCGGTTCCTCCTACAATGAGCAGTTCTTC
.,TRBV10-1,TRBJ2-4,.,CASTTDRLSRDKKTQYF,TGCGCCAGCACAACGGACCGCCTAAGCCGAGACAAAAAGACTCAGTACTTC
.,TRBV7-6,TRBJ1-5,.,CASSPEQGFNQPQHF,TGTGCCAGCAGCCCAGAGCAGGGCTTTAATCAGCCCCAGCATTTT
.,TRBV5-1,TRBJ2-2,.,CASSLEGAVGELFF,TGCGCCAGCAGCTTGGAAGGTGCGGTCGGGGAGCTGTTTTTT